This T cell receptor beta chain was retrieved from a study of beta chain features in type 1 diabetes. Points from the study as a whole: For patients, the naive, central memory and Treg TCRB repertoires appeared more alike than for healthy donors.

With V trimmed by 3 bases and J by 2 bases, 7 bases remained unmatched. The CDR3 covers 16 residues. Germline CDR1 reads MGHRA; CDR2 reads YSYEKL. Only one heparinised blood draw was taken per donor, and its volume averaged around 110 mL. Notes on this clone: What it recognizes is unknown.

The authors reverse transcribed all of the isolated RNA, so sequencing captured expressed TCRB transcripts. Sequencing was performed with immunoSEQ multiplex PCR; in TCRdb, only in-frame clones are kept and a portion is missing. The data contain roughly 450,000 clones, about an eighth of them singletons. Specimen: naive CD4+ T cells from blood. The chain is built from TRBV4-1 and TRBJ2-3, with 8 bases lining up with TRBD2. This TCR was recovered from a woman between 18 and 29 years old in good health. The CDR3 DNA reads as TGCGCCAGCAGCCAGTCGGTAGCGGGGTTCACAGATACGCAGTATTTT. It specifies CASSQSVAGFTDTQYF.